The 8 T cell receptor beta chains reported below all come from one sample, sequenced in a study of cytomegalovirus exposure and HLA in healthy donors. PCR amplification relied on 60 Vbeta primers (plus 13 Jbeta primers). This table comes from immunoSEQ multiplex PCR, and its TCRdb copy is limited to in-frame clones, with some not included. The sample contains some 160,000 clones, around 80% of which appear only once. The sample consisted of PBMCs. These receptors were taken from a male donor in good health and CMV-seronegative.

This clone was recorded a few times. The CDR3: CASRQNPGTDTQYF. The CDR3 bases are TGCGCCAGCAGGCAAAACCCGGGAACAGATACGCAGTATTTT. The gene calls are TRBV5-1 and TRBJ2-3; D possibly corresponds to TRBD2 (5 bases). The CDR3 is 14 residues long. Germline-derived CDR1 and CDR2 are SGHRS and YFSETQ. V lost 5 bases, J lost 3 bases, and 13 bases lay in between.

The chain combines TRBV11-2 with TRBJ1-2; perhaps TRBD1 as D (5 bases). The V end lost 4 bases, the J end lost 3 bases, and 12 bases lay between the germline ends. The germline V gene has CDR1 SGHAT and CDR2 FQNNGV. This CDR3 has 14 residues. In DNA, the CDR3 is TGTGCCAGCAGCTCGCGGGGGGGTGACTATGGCTACACCTTC. Protein product: CASSSRGGDYGYTF.

The chain couples TRBV5-6 to TRBJ1-1; a weak D match, TRBD1 (6 bases). Germline V gene data show CDR1 as SGHDT and CDR2 as YYEEEE. The CDR3 is made up of 14 amino acids. V lost 4 bases to trimming and J lost 2 bases, with 12 bases between them. The CDR3, as DNA: TGTGCCAGCAGCCGGGACATAGTAAACACTGAAGCTTTCTTT. It specifies CASSRDIVNTEAFF.

This rearrangement joins TRBV6-5 to TRBJ2-3; D unresolved. This CDR3 has 11 amino acids. Germline values: CDR1 MNHEY, CDR2 SVGAGI. Between the trimmed V and J ends, which lost 8 bases and 6 bases, there was a span of 9 bases. CDR3 residues: CASALGDTQYF. CDR3 sequence (DNA): TGTGCCAGCGCACTCGGGGATACGCAGTATTTT.

The chain has TRBV5-1 and TRBJ1-6; maybe TRBD1 (5 bases). Germline V lookup: CDR1 SGHRS, CDR2 YFSETQ. The CDR3 consists of 14 residues. Trimming took off 5 bases at V and 8 bases at J, with 14 bases between the two ends. CDR3 coding DNA: TGCGCCAGCAGGAAAGGGGCCCCCGATTCACCCCTCCACTTT. This sequence encodes CASRKGAPDSPLHF.

The sample holds a few counts of this clone. This chain connects TRBV5-4 to TRBJ2-1; D call uncertain. Germline CDR1 SGHNT, CDR2 YYREEE (reference sequence). This CDR3 has 15 amino acids. V was cut by 0 bases and J by 8 bases, with 15 bases left in between. CDR3: CASSLDSRRHDEQFF. CDR3 in DNA: TGTGCCAGCAGCTTGGACAGTAGAAGACATGATGAGCAGTTCTTC.

The chain uses TRBV19 and TRBJ1-3, with D possibly being TRBD1 (5 bases). The ends were cut back, 8 bases at V and 0 bases at J, with 17 bases in the middle. CDR3 length: 16 amino acids. Germline-derived CDR1 and CDR2 are LNHDA and SQIVND (reference sequence). The chain's CDR3 is CASGGIGDLSGNTIYF. The CDR3 region has the DNA TGTGCCAGTGGGGGGATCGGAGACCTCTCTGGAAACACCATATATTTT.

The rearrangement joins TRBV25-1 to TRBJ1-2, with TRBD1 identical over 7 bases. Germline trimming cut 5 bases from V and 4 bases from J; bases unmatched to any gene: 7. CDR1 and CDR2 from the germline V gene are MGHDK and SYGVNS. The CDR3 extends over 14 amino acids. The CDR3 sequence is CASSPTGVLYGYTF. In DNA form, the CDR3 reads TGTGCCAGCAGTCCTACAGGGGTCCTCTATGGCTACACCTTC.